The 28 T cell receptor beta chains given below trace back to one sample, sequenced in a study of cytomegalovirus exposure and HLA in healthy donors. With 60 Vbeta and 13 Jbeta primers, the PCR was carried out. TCRdb's table, derived via immunoSEQ multiplex PCR, lists solely in-frame clones and lacks some. The sample has approximately 110,000 clones, approximately 79% seen once. Material for sequencing was PBMCs. The source is a woman aged 40-49 years in good health and CMV-seronegative.

This chain connects TRBV6-5 to TRBJ1-1; 7 bases are shared with TRBD1. The CDR3 sequence is 13 residues long. J was trimmed by 4 bases and V by 5 bases; bases with no gene match: 4. CDR1 is MNHEY and CDR2 is SVGAGI in the germline V gene. The CDR3, as DNA: TGTGCCAGCAGTCCCGACAGGGCCACTGAAGCTTTCTTT. Amino acids: CASSPDRATEAFF.

This rearrangement joins TRBV6-1 to TRBJ1-6, with 7 bases that match TRBD1. Germline values: CDR1 MNHNS, CDR2 SASEGT. V dropped 5 bases and J dropped 7; count of bases not matched to a gene: 8. The CDR3 has 15 residues. CDR3 nucleotide sequence: TGTGCCAGCAGTTCCCGGACAGGTCAGAATTCACCCCTCCACTTT. It is translated as CASSSRTGQNSPLHF.

This clone has just a few counts. The chain couples TRBV18 to TRBJ2-5; TRBD2 matches 7 bases. V shed 3 bases and J 5 bases; nucleotides not matched to a gene: 6. The germline gives CDR1 KGHSH, CDR2 LQKENI. The CDR3 is 14 amino acids. This CDR3 reads CASSPTTSLETQYF. CDR3 in DNA: TGTGCCAGCTCACCGACGACTAGCCTGGAGACCCAGTACTTC.

The V call is TRBV5-1, the J call TRBJ2-2; 7 bases match TRBD1. J was trimmed by 2 bases and V by 6 bases; bases with no gene match: 4. Germline loops: CDR1 SGHRS, CDR2 YFSETQ. The CDR3 runs to 14 residues. The CDR3 DNA sequence: TGCGCCAGCACTAACAGGGGTAACACCGGGGAGCTGTTTTTT. Translation: CASTNRGNTGELFF.

A note on this clone: Other DNA sequences of this sample code for an identical CDR3. The chain carries TRBV27 and TRBJ2-7; 7 bases agree with TRBD2. Germline V CDR1 and CDR2: MNHEY, SMNVEV (reference sequence). After removal of 6 bases from V and 3 bases from J, the junction contained 8 bases not matched to a gene. CDR3 length equals 14 residues. CDR3 region: CASSLTSEGYEQYF. CDR3 coding DNA: TGTGCCAGCAGCCTTACTAGCGAGGGCTACGAGCAGTACTTC.

This chain connects TRBV2 to TRBJ2-1; 10 bases are shared with TRBD2. This CDR3 contains 17 residues. Looked up from germline, CDR1 is SNHLY and CDR2 is FYNNEI. Trimming at V came to 7 bases and at J to 6 bases, leaving 15 bases not matched to a gene. CDR3 loop: CASTPDGASGSFNEQFF. CDR3 DNA: TGTGCCAGCACCCCGGATGGGGCTAGCGGGAGTTTCAATGAGCAGTTCTTC.

The chain carries TRBV5-4 and TRBJ2-1; the match to TRBD2 covers 7 bases. The V gene end was trimmed by 0 bases and the J gene end by 6 bases; junction bases not matched to a gene: 9. In germline, CDR1 is SGHNT, CDR2 YYREEE (reference sequence). This CDR3 contains 16 residues. This CDR3 is CASSLAGGRARNEQFF. In nucleotides, the CDR3 is TGTGCCAGCAGCTTGGCCGGAGGGAGGGCCCGCAATGAGCAGTTCTTC.

J is TRBJ1-2 and V is TRBV28, with D maybe TRBD1 (6 bases). The CDR3 is made up of 14 amino acids. Germline lookup yields CDR1 MDHEN and CDR2 SYDVKM. V was pared by 5 bases and J by 8 bases, with 18 bases between. This chain's CDR3 is CASSRLGGARGYTF. The CDR3 region has the DNA TGTGCCAGCAGTCGTCTCGGGGGGGCGAGAGGCTACACCTTC.

V and J are TRBV10-1 and TRBJ2-5; D perhaps matches TRBD1 (6 bases). Germline V lookup: CDR1 WNHNN, CDR2 SYGVQD (reference sequence). This CDR3 contains 14 residues. V shed 4 bases and J shed 4 bases, with 13 bases lying between them. CDR3 residues: CASSANREVETQYF. The CDR3 DNA is TGCGCCAGCAGTGCAAACAGGGAAGTAGAGACCCAGTACTTC.

CDR3 region: CASSDQGTNQPQHF. CDR3 DNA: TGCGCCAGCAGTGACCAGGGCACAAATCAGCCCCAGCATTTT. The chain combines TRBV10-2 with TRBJ1-5; tentative D call: TRBD1 (5 bases). Trimming shortened V by 3 bases and J by 4 bases, and 10 bases separated the two germline ends. The CDR3 spans 14 residues. Germline values: CDR1 WSHSY, CDR2 SAAADI.

The chain carries TRBV7-9 and TRBJ2-5, with TRBD2 matching over 12 bases. This CDR3 spans 15 amino acids. Germline CDR1 reads SEHNR; CDR2 reads FQNEAQ (reference sequence). V lost 6 bases to trimming and J lost 1 base; unmatched junction nucleotides: 3. The CDR3 loop reads CASRTSGGLQETQYF. The CDR3 region has the DNA TGTGCCAGCAGGACTAGCGGGGGCCTCCAAGAGACCCAGTACTTC.

The chain recombines TRBV5-4 with TRBJ2-5; the D is unclear. The end of the DNA fits TRBJ2-7 better, so the J call may be wrong. The CDR3 runs 16 residues. Germline V gene lookup returns CDR1 SGHNT and CDR2 YYREEE (reference sequence). CDR3 DNA: TGTGCCAGCAGCTTGGATCGTGACCTAGTCGACCACGAGCAGTACTTC. Amino acids: CASSLDRDLVDHEQYF.

This clone was counted a few times. The rearrangement joins TRBV5-5 to TRBJ2-3; 11 bases agree with TRBD2. CDR1 is SGHKS, CDR2 YYEKEE, per germline (reference sequence). The V gene end was trimmed by 4 bases and the J gene end by 5 bases; junction bases not matched to a gene: 9. This CDR3 contains 16 residues. The CDR3 here is CASSAGLAEPRDTQYF. CDR3 nucleotide sequence: TGTGCCAGCAGCGCGGGACTAGCGGAACCTCGAGATACGCAGTATTTT. The full variable domain, with the rest looked up from reference TRBV5-5 and TRBJ2-3, is DAGVTQSPTHLIKTRGQQVTLRCSPISGHKSVSWYQQVLGQGPQFIFQYYEKEERGRGNFPDRFSARQFPNYSSELNVNALLLGDSALYLCASSAGLAEPRDTQYFGPGTRLTVL.

The chain has TRBV2 and TRBJ2-3; the match to TRBD2 covers 9 bases. CDR1 is SNHLY, CDR2 FYNNEI, per germline. The V segment lost 6 bases and the J segment 4 bases; nucleotides outside the gene matches: 11. The CDR3 consists of 16 residues. The CDR3 region is CASRYGAGGGSDTQYF. CDR3 bases: TGTGCCAGCAGATATGGAGCGGGGGGTGGATCAGATACGCAGTATTTT.

The count of this clone is one. The chain combines TRBV9 with TRBJ2-5; no definite D call. CDR3 length: 15 amino acids. Germline V gene sequence: CDR1 SGDLS, CDR2 YYNGEE. The V and J ends lost 4 bases and 1 base respectively, with 14 bases between them. CDR3 sequence (DNA): TGTGCCAGCAGCACCCGAGGCAGATTCCAAGAGACCCAGTACTTC. This codes for CASSTRGRFQETQYF.

The J gene is TRBJ2-1, the V gene TRBV5-5, with TRBD1 matching over 7 bases. The CDR3 loop spans 15 amino acids. Germline V gene data show CDR1 as SGHKS and CDR2 as YYEKEE (reference sequence). The V and J ends lost 4 bases and 7 bases, in that order; junction bases with no gene match: 11. As DNA, the CDR3 is TGTGCCAGCAGCGTCGGGACAGCCTACAGGAATGAGCAGTTCTTC. The encoded protein is CASSVGTAYRNEQFF.

Concerning this clone itself: It is unclear where the CDR3 begins or ends on the DNA, so no DNA is shown, and the CDR3 is as TCRdb lists it. The V and J genes are TRBV21-1 and TRBJ2-1; the listed D gene, TRBD2, was not tested against the DNA. TRBV21-1 is a pseudogene segment. The CDR3 totals 17 residues, both ends included. This CDR3 is CASSKWGGGAHLYEQFF.

This clone was recorded once. This sequence joins TRBV7-9 and TRBJ2-1; a weak D match, TRBD2 (5 bases). The CDR3 is made up of 14 amino acids. Trimming took off 5 bases at V and 8 bases at J, with 16 bases between the two ends. The germline gives CDR1 SEHNR, CDR2 FQNEAQ (reference sequence). The CDR3: CASSLRTAWDEQFF. The CDR3 DNA follows: TGTGCCAGCAGCCTCCGGACTGCCTGGGATGAGCAGTTCTTC. The full variable domain, completed using reference TRBV7-9 and TRBJ2-1, is DTGVSQNPRHKITKRGQNVTFRCDPISEHNRLYWYRQTLGQGPEFLTYFQNEAQLEKSRLLSDRFSAERPKGSFSTLEIQRTEQGDSAMYLCASSLRTAWDEQFFGPGTRLTVL.

The CDR3 DNA follows: TGTGCCAGCAGGTTATCCTACAATGAGCAGTTCTTC. This sequence encodes CASRLSYNEQFF. The chain has TRBV25-1 and TRBJ2-1, with no clear D. Germline V gives CDR1 MGHDK, CDR2 SYGVNS. This CDR3 spans 12 amino acids. Trimming stripped 6 bases from V and 1 base from J, with 4 bases between.

This rearrangement joins TRBV7-9 to TRBJ2-1; D perhaps matches TRBD1 (6 bases). The CDR3 loop spans 15 amino acids. CDR1 and CDR2 from the germline V gene are SEHNR and FQNEAQ (reference sequence). The germline V and J ends were trimmed by 5 bases and 2 bases, with 13 bases remaining between them. The CDR3 sequence: CASSEAGQPYNEQFF. The CDR3 nucleotides are TGTGCCAGCAGCGAGGCTGGACAGCCCTACAATGAGCAGTTCTTC. Combining the CDR3 with reference TRBV7-9 and TRBJ2-1 gives the whole variable domain DTGVSQNPRHKITKRGQNVTFRCDPISEHNRLYWYRQTLGQGPEFLTYFQNEAQLEKSRLLSDRFSAERPKGSFSTLEIQRTEQGDSAMYLCASSEAGQPYNEQFFGPGTRLTVL.

This chain uses TRBV2 with TRBJ2-1; 7 bases match TRBD2. V shed 6 bases, J shed 0 bases, and the junction held 5 bases outside the gene matches. CDR3 length: 15 amino acids. Germline V lookup: CDR1 SNHLY, CDR2 FYNNEI. The CDR3 sequence is CASRGTTGSYNEQFF. CDR3 nucleotides: TGTGCCAGCAGGGGGACTACCGGCTCCTACAATGAGCAGTTCTTC.

The V call is TRBV6-5, the J call TRBJ2-3; 9 bases align to TRBD2. J lost 1 base, V lost 2 bases, and 1 base had no gene match. Germline CDR1 and CDR2: MNHEY and SVGAGI. CDR3 length: 15 residues. CDR3 residues: CASSYRLAGTDTQYF. The CDR3 bases are TGTGCCAGCAGTTACAGACTAGCGGGCACAGATACGCAGTATTTT.

This clone has just a few counts. V is TRBV28 and J is TRBJ1-5; TRBD1 might be the D (6 bases). The CDR3 length is 15 residues. V shed 6 bases and J shed 5 bases, with 17 bases lying between them. Germline values: CDR1 MDHEN, CDR2 SYDVKM. The DNA for the CDR3 is TGTGCCAGCAGGTCCCTGGACAGAGATTATCAGCCCCAGCATTTT. Translated, it gives CASRSLDRDYQPQHF.

The genes are TRBV5-6 and TRBJ2-7; TRBD1 agrees at 11 bases. J was trimmed by 3 bases and V by 7 bases; bases with no gene match: 6. The CDR3 has 14 amino acids. Germline-derived CDR1 and CDR2 are SGHDT and YYEEEE. The DNA of the CDR3 is TGTGCCAGCTTCCGGGACAGGGGGGACTACGAGCAGTACTTC. Protein product: CASFRDRGDYEQYF.

The gene calls are TRBV6-1 and TRBJ2-1, with 9 bases matching TRBD1. Unmatched junction bases numbered 12, after V lost 1 base and J lost 5 bases. There are 18 residues in the CDR3. CDR1 and CDR2 from the germline V gene are MNHNS and SASEGT. The CDR3 loop is CASSEVGQGFPRDNEQFF. CDR3 in DNA: TGTGCCAGCAGTGAAGTGGGACAGGGTTTTCCTCGGGACAATGAGCAGTTCTTC.

The gene calls are TRBV28 and TRBJ1-2, with 8 bases matching TRBD1. V was pared by 5 bases and J by 7 bases, with 3 bases of the junction left unmatched. From germline, CDR1 is MDHEN and CDR2 SYDVKM. The CDR3 totals 12 residues. This chain's CDR3 is CASSTTGAGYTF. CDR3 nucleotides: TGTGCCAGCAGTACGACAGGGGCTGGCTACACCTTC.

This sequence joins TRBV7-2 and TRBJ2-1, with D maybe TRBD2 (5 bases). Trimming took 1 base from V and 0 from J, leaving 10 bases between them. Germline CDR1 reads SGHTA; CDR2 reads FQGNSA. The CDR3 runs 16 residues. This chain's CDR3 is CASSLVSASSYNEQFF. The CDR3 nucleotides are TGTGCCAGCAGCTTAGTTAGCGCGAGCTCCTACAATGAGCAGTTCTTC.

The chain has TRBV19 and TRBJ2-2; TRBD1 matches at 7 bases. The CDR3 covers 13 residues. Trimming cost V 5 bases and J 6 bases; bases outside gene matches: 3. The V gene's germline CDR1 is LNHDA and CDR2 SQIVND (reference sequence). This CDR3 reads CASSVQGPGELFF. CDR3 bases: TGTGCCAGTAGTGTACAGGGGCCCGGGGAGCTGTTTTTT.